This T cell receptor (beta chain) originates from a study of T cell responses to AZD1222 COVID-19 vaccine. Broader study findings: Repertoire collection took place solely once the T cell response had peaked.

Libraries were prepared by immunoSEQ multiplex PCR; TCRdb keeps only in-frame clonotypes and omits some of them. The data contain over 85,000 clones, around 91% of them singletons. With respect to this clone: Its antigen is unknown.

V was shortened by 7 bases and J by 0 bases, with 7 bases between the two germline ends. The CDR3 is 12 residues long. The clonotype comes from an adult in good health. The rearrangement joins TRBV12-3 or TRBV12-4 to TRBJ2-7, with D unresolved. This specimen consisted of peripheral blood, obtained on day 0 of AZD1222 vaccination. CDR3 in DNA: TGTGCCAGCAATGGGGACTCCTACGAGCAGTACTTC. This codes for CASNGDSYEQYF.